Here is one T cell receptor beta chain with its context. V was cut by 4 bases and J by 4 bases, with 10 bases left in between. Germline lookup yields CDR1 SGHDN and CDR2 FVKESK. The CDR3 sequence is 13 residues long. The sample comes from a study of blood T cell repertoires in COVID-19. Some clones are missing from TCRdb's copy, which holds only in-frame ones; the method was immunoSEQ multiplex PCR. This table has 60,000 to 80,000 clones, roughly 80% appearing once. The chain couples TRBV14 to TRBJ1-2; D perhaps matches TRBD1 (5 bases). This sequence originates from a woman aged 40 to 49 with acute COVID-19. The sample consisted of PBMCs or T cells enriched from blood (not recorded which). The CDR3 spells CASSLGHSYGYTF. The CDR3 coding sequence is TGTGCCAGCAGCCTAGGACATAGCTATGGCTACACCTTC.